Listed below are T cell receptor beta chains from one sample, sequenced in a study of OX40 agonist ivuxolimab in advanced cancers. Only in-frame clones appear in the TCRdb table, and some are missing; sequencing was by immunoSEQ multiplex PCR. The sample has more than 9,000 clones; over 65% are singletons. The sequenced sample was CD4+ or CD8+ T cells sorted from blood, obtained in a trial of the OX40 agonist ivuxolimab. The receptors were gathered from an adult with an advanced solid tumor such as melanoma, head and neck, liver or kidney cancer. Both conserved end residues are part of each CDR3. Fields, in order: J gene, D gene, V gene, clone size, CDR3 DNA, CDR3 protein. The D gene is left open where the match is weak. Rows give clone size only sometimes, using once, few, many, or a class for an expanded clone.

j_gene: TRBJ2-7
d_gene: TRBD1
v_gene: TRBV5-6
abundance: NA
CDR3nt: TGTGCCAGCAGGAAGGGCCCCGGGACAGCGATCTACGAGCAGTACTTC
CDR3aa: CASRKGPGTAIYEQYF

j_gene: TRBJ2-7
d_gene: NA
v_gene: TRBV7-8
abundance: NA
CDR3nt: TGTGCCAGCAGCTTAGCGGAGTCAGCCTACGAGCAGTACTTC
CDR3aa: CASSLAESAYEQYF

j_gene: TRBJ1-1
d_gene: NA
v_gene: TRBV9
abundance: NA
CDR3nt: TGTGCCAGCAGCGTAGGGCCGGTGAACACTGAAGCTTTCTTT
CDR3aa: CASSVGPVNTEAFF

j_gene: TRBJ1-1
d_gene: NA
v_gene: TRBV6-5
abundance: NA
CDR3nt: TGTGCCAGCAGTTATGGGCCCCGGATTACCACTGAAGCTTTCTTT
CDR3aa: CASSYGPRITTEAFF

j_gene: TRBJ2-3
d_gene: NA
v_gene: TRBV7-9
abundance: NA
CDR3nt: TGTGCCAGCAGGCCCCCCAGAGGAGATACGCAGTATTTT
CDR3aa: CASRPPRGDTQYF

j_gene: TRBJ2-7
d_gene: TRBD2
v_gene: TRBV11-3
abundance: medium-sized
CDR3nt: TGTGCCAGCAGCAGCTTAGCGGGAGATTTGTCCGAGCAGTACTTC
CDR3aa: CASSSLAGDLSEQYF

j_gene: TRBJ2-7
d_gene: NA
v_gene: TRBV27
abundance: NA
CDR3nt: TGTGCCAGCAGTTTTGGGGCAGGGTCCTACGAGCAGTACTTC
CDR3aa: CASSFGAGSYEQYF

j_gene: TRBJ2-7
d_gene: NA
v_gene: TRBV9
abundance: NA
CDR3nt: TGTGCCAGCAGCGTCGGGGCATCTTACGAGCAGTACTTC
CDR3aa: CASSVGASYEQYF

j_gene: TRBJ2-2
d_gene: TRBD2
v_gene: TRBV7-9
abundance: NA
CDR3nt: TGTGCCAGCAGCCCCATAGCGGGAGTTAACACCGGGGAGCTGTTTTTT
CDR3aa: CASSPIAGVNTGELFF

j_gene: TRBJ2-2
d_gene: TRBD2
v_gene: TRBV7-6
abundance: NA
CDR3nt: TGTGCCAGCAGCTTTCGGGGGGCGAACACCGGGGAGCTGTTTTTT
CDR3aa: CASSFRGANTGELFF

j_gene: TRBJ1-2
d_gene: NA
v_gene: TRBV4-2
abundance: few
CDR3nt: TGTGCCAGCAGCACGTCGGGACCGTCGGGAGGCTACACCTTC
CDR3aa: CASSTSGPSGGYTF

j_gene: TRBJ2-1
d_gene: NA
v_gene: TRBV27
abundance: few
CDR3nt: TGTGCCAGCAGAGCAGCAGATGCCTACAATGAGCAGTTCTTC
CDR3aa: CASRAADAYNEQFF

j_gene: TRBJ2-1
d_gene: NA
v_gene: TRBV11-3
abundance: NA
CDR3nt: TGTGCCAGCAGCTTCCTTCCCCGGGTAGGTGTTTGGAATGAGCAGTTCTTC
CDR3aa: CASSFLPRVGVWNEQFF

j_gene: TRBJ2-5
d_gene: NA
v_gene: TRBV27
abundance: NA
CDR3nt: TGTGCCAGCAGTCCGGGGACTCGCGGGGAGACCCAGTACTTC
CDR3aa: CASSPGTRGETQYF

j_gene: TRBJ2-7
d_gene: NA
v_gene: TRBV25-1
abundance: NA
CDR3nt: TGTGCCAGCAGTGAATGGGACTACGAGCAGTACTTC
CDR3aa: CASSEWDYEQYF

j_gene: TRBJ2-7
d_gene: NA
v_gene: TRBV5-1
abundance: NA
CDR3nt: TGCGCCAGCAGCGGGCGATCAGGGTCCTACGAGCAGTACTTC
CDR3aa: CASSGRSGSYEQYF

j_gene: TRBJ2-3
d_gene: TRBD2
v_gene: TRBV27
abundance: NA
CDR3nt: TGTGCCAGCAGAGCGGGACTCACAGATACGCAGTATTTT
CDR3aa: CASRAGLTDTQYF

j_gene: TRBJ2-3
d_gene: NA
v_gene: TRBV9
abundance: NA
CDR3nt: TGTGCCAGCAGCGTAGCGGCGGGGCCTGGCACAGATACGCAGTATTTT
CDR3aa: CASSVAAGPGTDTQYF

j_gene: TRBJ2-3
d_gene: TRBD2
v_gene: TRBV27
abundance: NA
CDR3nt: TGTGCCAGCAGTTTATATGCTAGCGGGACTTCCACAGATACGCAGTATTTT
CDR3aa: CASSLYASGTSTDTQYF

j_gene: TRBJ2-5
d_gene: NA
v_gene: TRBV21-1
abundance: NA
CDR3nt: TGTGCCAGTGATACCAAAACGAGGGACAGATATTTACAAGAGACCCAGTACTTC
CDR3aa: CASDTKTRDRYLQETQYF

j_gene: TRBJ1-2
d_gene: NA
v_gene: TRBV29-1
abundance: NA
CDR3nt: TGCAGCGTTGACCGACCCACGGGACGCCTCTTC
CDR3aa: CSVDRPTGRLF

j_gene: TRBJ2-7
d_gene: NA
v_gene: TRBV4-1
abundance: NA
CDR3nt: TGCGCCAGCAGCCAAGAGCCACAGGCAAAATACGAGCAGTACTTC
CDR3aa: CASSQEPQAKYEQYF

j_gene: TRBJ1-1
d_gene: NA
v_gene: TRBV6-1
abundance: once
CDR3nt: TGTGCCAGCAGTACAGACATGAACACTGAAGCTTTCTTT
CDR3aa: CASSTDMNTEAFF

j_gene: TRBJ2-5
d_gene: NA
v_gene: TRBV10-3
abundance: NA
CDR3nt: TGTGCCATCAGTGAGTCCGTGGGCCCCATCCAAGAGACCCAGTACTTC
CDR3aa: CAISESVGPIQETQYF

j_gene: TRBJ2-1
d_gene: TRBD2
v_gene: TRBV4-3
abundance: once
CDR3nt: TGCGCCAGCAGCCAAACTAGCGCCCTAAGCTCCTACAATGAGCAGTTCTTC
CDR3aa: CASSQTSALSSYNEQFF

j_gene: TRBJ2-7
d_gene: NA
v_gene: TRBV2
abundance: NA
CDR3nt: TGTGCCAGCAGTGTGGCGGACGAGCAGTACTTC
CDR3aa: CASSVADEQYF

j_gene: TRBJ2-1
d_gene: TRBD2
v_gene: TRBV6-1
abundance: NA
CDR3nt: TGTGCCAGCATCTTGCTTAGCGGGAGGAGGAATGAGCAGTTCTTC
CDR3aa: CASILLSGRRNEQFF

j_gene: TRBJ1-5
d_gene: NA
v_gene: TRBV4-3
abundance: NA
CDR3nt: TGCGCCAGCAGCCAAGATAGAAGGGGAGATCAGCCCCAGCATTTT
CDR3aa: CASSQDRRGDQPQHF

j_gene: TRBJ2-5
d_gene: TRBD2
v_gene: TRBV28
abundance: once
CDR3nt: TGTGCCAGCAGTTTTCCAACCCCAGGGACTAGCGGGGCCCCACGCCCACAAGAGACCCAGTACTTC
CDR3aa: CASSFPTPGTSGAPRPQETQYF

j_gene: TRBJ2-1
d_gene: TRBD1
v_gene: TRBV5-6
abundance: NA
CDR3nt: TGTGCCAGCATGGGGGGACAGGTATACAATGAGCAGTTCTTC
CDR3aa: CASMGGQVYNEQFF

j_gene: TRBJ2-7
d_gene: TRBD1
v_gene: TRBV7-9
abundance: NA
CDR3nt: TGTGCCAGCAGCACTGGCGAGCGACAGGGTCCCTCCTACGAGCAGTACTTC
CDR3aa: CASSTGERQGPSYEQYF

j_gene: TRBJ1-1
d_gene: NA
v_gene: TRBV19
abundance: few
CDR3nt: TGTGCCAGTAGTACCCCGGGACGGCTGAACACTGAAGCTTTCTTT
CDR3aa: CASSTPGRLNTEAFF

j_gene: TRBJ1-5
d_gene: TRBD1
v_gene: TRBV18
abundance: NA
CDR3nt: TGTGCCAGCTCACCCCGGGACAGGGACGGCAATCAGCCCCAGCATTTT
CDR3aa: CASSPRDRDGNQPQHF

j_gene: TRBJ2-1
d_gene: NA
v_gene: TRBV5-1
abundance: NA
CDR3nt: TGCGCCAGCAGCTTTAGTGGCAGATACAATGAGCAGTTCTTC
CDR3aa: CASSFSGRYNEQFF

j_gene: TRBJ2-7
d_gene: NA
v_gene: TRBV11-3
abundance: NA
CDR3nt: TGTGCCAGCAGCCTCGGGGGGCCAGGGACATCCTACGAGCAGTACTTC
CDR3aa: CASSLGGPGTSYEQYF

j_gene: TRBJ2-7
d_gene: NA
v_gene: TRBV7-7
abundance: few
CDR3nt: TGTGCCAGCAGCTTAGTTACTAACGAGCAGTACTTC
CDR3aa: CASSLVTNEQYF

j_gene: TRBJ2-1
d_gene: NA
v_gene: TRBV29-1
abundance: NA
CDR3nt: TGCAGCGTCGCAGACAGTCGCTACAATGAGCAGTTCTTC
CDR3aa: CSVADSRYNEQFF

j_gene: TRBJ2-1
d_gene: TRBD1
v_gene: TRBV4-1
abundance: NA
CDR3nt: TGCGCCAGCAGCCTTCGAGTGCCCCCGGACAGGGGAAACAATGAGCAGTTCTTC
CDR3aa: CASSLRVPPDRGNNEQFF

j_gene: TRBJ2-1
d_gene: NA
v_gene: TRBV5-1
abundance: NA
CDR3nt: TGCGCCAGCAGCTTGGTTTCTGGGAGCTCCTACAATGAGCAGTTCTTC
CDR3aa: CASSLVSGSSYNEQFF

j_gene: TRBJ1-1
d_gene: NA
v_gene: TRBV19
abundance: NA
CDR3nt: TGTGCCAGTAGTACAGGGAACACTGAAGCTTTCTTT
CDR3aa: CASSTGNTEAFF

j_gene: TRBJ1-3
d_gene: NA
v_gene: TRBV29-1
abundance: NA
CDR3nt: TGCAGCGTTCCGCTTTTAAACACCATATATTTT
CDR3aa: CSVPLLNTIYF

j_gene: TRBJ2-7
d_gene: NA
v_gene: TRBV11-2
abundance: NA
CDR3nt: TGTGCCAGCAGCTTAGATGGTAGGGCCTCGTCCTACGAGCAGTACTTC
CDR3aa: CASSLDGRASSYEQYF

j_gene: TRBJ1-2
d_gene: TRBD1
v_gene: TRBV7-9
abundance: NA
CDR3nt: TGTGCCAGCAGCGATCGGGACAGGGGGCTTGGCTACACCTTC
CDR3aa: CASSDRDRGLGYTF

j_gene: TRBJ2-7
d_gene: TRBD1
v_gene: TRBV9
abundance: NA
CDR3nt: TGTGCCAGCAGCGTAGGTGGGACAGGGGTTTCCTACGAGCAGTACTTC
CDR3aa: CASSVGGTGVSYEQYF

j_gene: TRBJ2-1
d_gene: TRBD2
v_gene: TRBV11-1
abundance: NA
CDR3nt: TGTGCCAGCAGCTCGACTAGCGGGCCTTACAATGAGCAGTTCTTC
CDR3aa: CASSSTSGPYNEQFF

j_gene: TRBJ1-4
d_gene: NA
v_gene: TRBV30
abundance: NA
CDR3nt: TGTGCCTGGAGTGTAACTGGATATAATGAAAAACTGTTTTTT
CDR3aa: CAWSVTGYNEKLFF

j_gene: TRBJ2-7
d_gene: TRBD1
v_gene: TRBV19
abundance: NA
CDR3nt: TGTGCCAGTAGTATAGAGTGGACAGGGATGTACGAGCAGTACTTC
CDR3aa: CASSIEWTGMYEQYF